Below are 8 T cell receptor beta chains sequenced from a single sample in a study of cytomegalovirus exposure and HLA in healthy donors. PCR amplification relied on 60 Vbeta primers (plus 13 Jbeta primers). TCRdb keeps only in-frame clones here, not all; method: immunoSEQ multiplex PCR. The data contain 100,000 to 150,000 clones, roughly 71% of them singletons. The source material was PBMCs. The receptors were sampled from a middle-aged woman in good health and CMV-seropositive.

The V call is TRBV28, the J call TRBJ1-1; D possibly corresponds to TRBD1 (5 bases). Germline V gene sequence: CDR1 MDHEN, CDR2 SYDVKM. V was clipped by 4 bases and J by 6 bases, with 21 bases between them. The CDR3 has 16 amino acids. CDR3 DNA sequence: TGTGCCAGCAGTTACCTTTCGGCCAGGGTTGGCGCTGAAGCTTTCTTT. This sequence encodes CASSYLSARVGAEAFF.

The CDR3 region has the DNA TGTGCCAGCAGCGCTGGGGGCGGAGGGGAGCTGTTTTTT. Protein sequence: CASSAGGGGELFF. The rearrangement joins TRBV2 to TRBJ2-2, with a tentative D call TRBD1 (6 bases). Germline V gene data show CDR1 as SNHLY and CDR2 as FYNNEI. This CDR3 is 13 amino acids long. Trimming removed 6 bases at V and 8 bases at J, with 13 bases between.

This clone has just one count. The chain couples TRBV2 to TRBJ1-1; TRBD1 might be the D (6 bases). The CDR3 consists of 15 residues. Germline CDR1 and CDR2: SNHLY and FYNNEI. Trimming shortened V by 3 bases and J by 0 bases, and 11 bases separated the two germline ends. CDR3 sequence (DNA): TGTGCCAGCAGTGAGGCAGGGGCCCTGAACACTGAAGCTTTCTTT. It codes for CASSEAGALNTEAFF.

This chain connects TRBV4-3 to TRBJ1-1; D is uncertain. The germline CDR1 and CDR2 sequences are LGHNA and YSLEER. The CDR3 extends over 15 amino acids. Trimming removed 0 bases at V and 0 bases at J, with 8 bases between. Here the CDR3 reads CASSQESLLNTEAFF. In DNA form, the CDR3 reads TGCGCCAGCAGCCAAGAATCCCTATTGAACACTGAAGCTTTCTTT.

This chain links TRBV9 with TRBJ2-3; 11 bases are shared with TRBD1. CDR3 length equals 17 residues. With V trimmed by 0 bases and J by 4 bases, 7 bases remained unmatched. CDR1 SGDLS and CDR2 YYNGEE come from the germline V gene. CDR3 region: CASSVVPGTGGPDTQYF. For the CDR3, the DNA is TGTGCCAGCAGCGTAGTCCCCGGGACAGGGGGGCCAGATACGCAGTATTTT.

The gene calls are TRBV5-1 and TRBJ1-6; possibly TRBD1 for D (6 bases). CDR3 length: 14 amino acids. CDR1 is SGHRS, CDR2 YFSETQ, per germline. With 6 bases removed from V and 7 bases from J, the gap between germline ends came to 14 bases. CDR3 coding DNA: TGCGCCAGCACTGGGGAGGGGGGGAATTCACCCCTCCACTTT. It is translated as CASTGEGGNSPLHF.

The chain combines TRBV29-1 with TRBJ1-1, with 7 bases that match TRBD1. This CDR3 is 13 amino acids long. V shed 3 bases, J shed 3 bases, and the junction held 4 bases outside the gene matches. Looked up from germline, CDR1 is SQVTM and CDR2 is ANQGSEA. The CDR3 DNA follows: TGCAGCGTTGATAAGGGGGCGTACACTGAAGCTTTCTTT. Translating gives CSVDKGAYTEAFF.

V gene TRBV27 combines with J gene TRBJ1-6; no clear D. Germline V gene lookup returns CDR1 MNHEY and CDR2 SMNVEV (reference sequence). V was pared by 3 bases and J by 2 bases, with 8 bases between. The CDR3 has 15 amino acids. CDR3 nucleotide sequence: TGTGCCAGCAGTTTGGACGGGACCTATAATTCACCCCTCCACTTT. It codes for CASSLDGTYNSPLHF.